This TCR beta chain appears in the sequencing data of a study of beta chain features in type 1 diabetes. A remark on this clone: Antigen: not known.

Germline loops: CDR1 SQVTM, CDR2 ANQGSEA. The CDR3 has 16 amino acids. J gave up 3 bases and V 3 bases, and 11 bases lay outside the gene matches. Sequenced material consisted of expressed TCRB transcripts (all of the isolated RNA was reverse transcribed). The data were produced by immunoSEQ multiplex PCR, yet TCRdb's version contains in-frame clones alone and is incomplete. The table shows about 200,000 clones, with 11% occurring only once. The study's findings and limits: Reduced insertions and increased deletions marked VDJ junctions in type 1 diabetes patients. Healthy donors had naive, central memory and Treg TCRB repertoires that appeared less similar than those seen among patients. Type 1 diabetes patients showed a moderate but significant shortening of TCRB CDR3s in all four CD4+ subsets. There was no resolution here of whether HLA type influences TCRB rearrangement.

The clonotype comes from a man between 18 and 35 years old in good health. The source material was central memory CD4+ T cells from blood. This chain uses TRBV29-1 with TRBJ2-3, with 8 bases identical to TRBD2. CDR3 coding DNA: TGCAGCGTTGAGCCCCTCCCCAGCGGGAGTACAGATACGCAGTATTTT. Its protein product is CSVEPLPSGSTDTQYF.